The 30 T cell receptor beta chains below all came from one sample that was sequenced in a study of T cell repertoires in cytomegalovirus infection. TCRdb passed the reads through MiXCR, listing each CDR3 protein once. The data show under 500,000 distinct CDR3 sequences, under 55% seen once. For these TCRs, the target antigens are not known. Sequencing was performed on cultured PBMCs, taken from culture after CMV antigen stimulation. Source of these receptors: a human donor in good health (CMV status not recorded). Some clones in this sample may be carry-over from other donors' samples.

This clonotype was detected ten times or more. The chain is built from TRBV7-2 and TRBJ2-7, with D tentatively TRBD1 (6 bases). V dropped 1 base and J dropped 3 bases, with 13 bases sitting between them. From germline, CDR1 is SGHTA and CDR2 FQGNSA. The CDR3 contains 15 residues. CDR3 loop: CASSLVSTGNYEQYF. The CDR3 region has the DNA TGTGCCAGCAGCTTAGTTAGTACAGGGAACTACGAGCAGTACTTC.

Note on this clonotype: The missing conserved phenylalanine or tryptophan at the end of this CDR3 makes a read error likely. The rearrangement joins TRBV7-8 to TRBJ1-1; D not certain. V lost 4 bases to trimming and J lost 5 bases, with 20 bases between them. Germline-derived CDR1 and CDR2 are SGHVS and FQNEAQ. The CDR3 covers 16 residues. The CDR3 loop is CASSSNYGMGKTEAFL. As DNA, the CDR3 is TGTGCCAGCAGCTCCAACTATGGTATGGGTAAGACTGAAGCTTTCCTT.

This clonotype appeared a single time. This chain connects TRBV5-4 to TRBJ2-6, with 13 bases that match TRBD2. The CDR3 spans 17 residues. The germline gives CDR1 SGHNT, CDR2 YYREEE (reference sequence). The ends lost 3 bases at V and 4 bases at J; junction bases unmatched: 4. CDR3 bases: TGTGCCAGCAGCTCCGGACTAGCGGGAGACGGGGCCAACGTCCTGACTTTC. This gives the protein CASSSGLAGDGANVLTF.

The chain carries TRBV4-2 and TRBJ1-2, with TRBD1 matching 10 bases. The CDR3 runs 14 residues. Per germline, CDR1 LGHNA and CDR2 YNFKEQ. With 0 bases clipped from V and 8 bases from J, the junction kept 3 bases outside the gene matches. CDR3: CASSQEDRGRGYTF. DNA of the CDR3: TGTGCCAGCAGCCAAGAAGACAGGGGGCGAGGCTACACCTTC.

J is TRBJ2-7 and V is TRBV7-2; D perhaps matches TRBD2 (6 bases). Germline V gives CDR1 SGHTA, CDR2 FQGNSA. Trimming left V 5 bases short and J 3 bases short, with 14 bases between. This CDR3 has 14 amino acids. The CDR3 nucleotides read TGTGCCAGCAGCAGAGGGACTCTTAGCTACGAGCAGTACTTC. Its translation: CASSRGTLSYEQYF.

J is TRBJ2-3 and V is TRBV20-1; D is possibly TRBD2 (7 bases). The CDR3 has 16 residues. V dropped 3 bases and J dropped 3 bases, with 19 bases sitting between them. CDR1 DFQATT and CDR2 SNEGSKA come from the germline V gene (reference sequence). For the CDR3, the DNA is TGCAGTGCTAGTAGGGGGGGACTCGCCGATACAGATACGCAGTATTTT. It is translated as CSASRGGLADTDTQYF.

The chain uses TRBV7-6 and TRBJ1-2, with TRBD1 identical over 7 bases. Trimming took 4 bases from V and 3 from J; bases not matched to a gene: 8. CDR1 SGHVS and CDR2 FNYEAQ come from the germline V gene. This CDR3 is 15 amino acids long. The CDR3 DNA reads as TGTGCCAGCAGCTCACGCAGGCAGGGGGACTATGGCTACACCTTC. Amino acid sequence: CASSSRRQGDYGYTF.

This chain joins TRBV19 and TRBJ2-1; tentatively, D is TRBD1 (7 bases). The length of the CDR3 is 13 residues. The V end lost 10 bases, the J end lost 5 bases, and 15 bases lay between the germline ends. Germline V gene data show CDR1 as LNHDA and CDR2 as SQIVND (reference sequence). The CDR3 DNA reads TGTGCCACCAGGGGGACTCCTCACAATGAGCAGTTCTTC. The encoded protein is CATRGTPHNEQFF.

The chain links TRBV10-3 to TRBJ2-7; D may be TRBD2 (5 bases). The V gene's germline CDR1 is ENHRY and CDR2 SYGVKD. CDR3 size: 14 residues. V shed 6 bases and J shed 2 bases, with 14 bases lying between them. The CDR3 DNA is TGTGCCATCAGGATGACCGGGGATACCTACGAGCAGTACTTC. Translating gives CAIRMTGDTYEQYF.

The chain couples TRBV5-1 to TRBJ2-1; TRBD1 might be the D (5 bases). Germline V CDR1 and CDR2: SGHRS, YFSETQ. The V and J ends lost 4 bases and 7 bases respectively, with 15 bases between them. CDR3 size: 14 residues. The CDR3 spells CASSPDRVGNEQFF. Here the CDR3 DNA reads TGCGCCAGCAGCCCCGACAGAGTAGGGAATGAGCAGTTCTTC.

CDR3 residues: CASSYRPGTSGRASYNEQFF. The CDR3 coding sequence is TGTGCCAGCAGTTACCGCCCCGGGACTAGCGGGAGGGCCTCCTACAATGAGCAGTTCTTC. The gene calls are TRBV6-2 or TRBV6-3 and TRBJ2-1, with TRBD2 matching over 16 bases. CDR1 is MNHEY and CDR2 is SVGEGT in the germline V gene. The CDR3 is 20 residues long. V lost 2 bases and J lost 0; bases outside the gene matches: 7.

The chain combines TRBV12-3 or TRBV12-4 with TRBJ2-1, with 9 positions matching TRBD2. The CDR3 length is 16 residues. After removal of 5 bases from V and 7 bases from J, the junction contained 12 bases not matched to a gene. The DNA for the CDR3 is TGTGCCAGCAGTCCTGAGCGGGGGGACCCATTTAATGAGCAGTTCTTC. This translates into CASSPERGDPFNEQFF.

This clonotype came up a few times. The chain links TRBV11-2 to TRBJ2-7; 7 bases fit TRBD1. CDR1 and CDR2 from the germline V gene are SGHAT and FQNNGV. This CDR3 spans 15 amino acids. V was pared by 1 base and J by 4 bases, with 7 bases of the junction left unmatched. The CDR3: CASSLGDSSSYEQYF. CDR3 coding DNA: TGTGCCAGCAGCTTAGGGGACAGCAGTTCGTACGAGCAGTACTTC.

This clonotype showed up just a few times. The chain has TRBV10-3 and TRBJ1-1; tentatively, D is TRBD1 (6 bases). Trimming pared 2 bases from V and 7 bases from J, leaving 20 bases between. This CDR3 has 16 amino acids. Germline V gives CDR1 ENHRY, CDR2 SYGVKD. CDR3 sequence (DNA): TGTGCCATCAGTGAGGAGGACAGTCGCTTTAGGGTTGAAGCTTTCTTT. Its translation: CAISEEDSRFRVEAFF.

Only a few counts were recorded for this clonotype. The chain carries TRBV19 and TRBJ1-5; D may be TRBD1 (5 bases). Per the germline V gene, CDR1 is LNHDA and CDR2 is SQIVND (reference sequence). This CDR3 spans 16 amino acids. V gave up 0 bases and J gave up 5 bases, with 14 bases separating them. Here the CDR3 DNA reads TGTGCCAGTAGTATAGATAGAAGTGGGACTTATCAGCCCCAGCATTTT. Translated: CASSIDRSGTYQPQHF.

The sample holds many counts of this clonotype. The chain is built from TRBV7-2 and TRBJ1-1; 7 bases fit TRBD1. This CDR3 region has 18 residues. The germline CDR1 and CDR2 sequences are SGHTA and FQGNSA. V shed 0 bases and J 1 base; nucleotides not matched to a gene: 11. The CDR3 reads CASSLAQVSGQPNTEAFF. CDR3 nucleotide sequence: TGTGCCAGCAGCTTAGCGCAAGTTTCGGGACAGCCGAACACTGAAGCTTTCTTT.

This rearrangement joins TRBV7-2 to TRBJ2-5, with D hard to call. Deletions cut 5 bases from V and 5 bases from J, with 15 bases between. Germline V CDR1 and CDR2: SGHTA, FQGNSA. This CDR3 has 14 amino acids. The chain's CDR3 is CASSRSAVSETQYF. The DNA of the CDR3 is TGTGCCAGCAGCCGAAGCGCAGTATCGGAGACCCAGTACTTC.

This clonotype was counted between two and nine times. The chain couples TRBV7-2 to TRBJ2-1; 9 nucleotides agree with TRBD2. Germline V gene data show CDR1 as SGHTA and CDR2 as FQGNSA. With V trimmed by 6 bases and J by 8 bases, 11 bases remained unmatched. The CDR3 covers 15 residues. The CDR3 coding sequence is TGTGCCAGCAGACCCCAGGGCGGGGGGGCCTATGAGCAGTTCTTC. Encoded protein: CASRPQGGGAYEQFF.

The rearrangement uses TRBV7-2 and TRBJ2-1; TRBD1 matches at 11 bases. Germline V gives CDR1 SGHTA, CDR2 FQGNSA. CDR3 length equals 15 residues. Trimming removed 4 bases from V and 7 bases from J; junction bases left unmatched: 6. CDR3 sequence reads: CASSSMGQGGNEQFF. For the CDR3, the DNA is TGTGCCAGCAGCTCCATGGGACAGGGGGGGAATGAGCAGTTCTTC.

This chain uses TRBV18 with TRBJ1-6; D gene unclear. The CDR3 runs to 16 residues. In germline, CDR1 is KGHSH, CDR2 LQKENI. Trimming pared 1 base from V and 3 bases from J, leaving 10 bases between. Written as DNA, the CDR3 is TGTGCCAGCTCACCACAGAAGAACAGCTATAATTCACCCCTCCACTTT. Encoded protein: CASSPQKNSYNSPLHF.

The gene calls are TRBV7-2 and TRBJ2-3; D might be TRBD1 or TRBD2, each matching 7 bases. CDR3 length equals 15 residues. Trimming left V 5 bases short and J 4 bases short, with 16 bases between. CDR1 is SGHTA, CDR2 FQGNSA, per germline. CDR3 in amino acids: CASSVDRAGADTQYF. The DNA of the CDR3 is TGTGCCAGCAGCGTCGACAGGGCGGGGGCAGATACGCAGTATTTT.

The rearrangement links TRBV20-1 to TRBJ2-1, with 8 nucleotides matching TRBD2. V gave up 6 bases and J gave up 5 bases; unmatched junction bases: 9. The CDR3 sequence is 14 residues long. CDR1 and CDR2 from the germline V gene are DFQATT and SNEGSKA (reference sequence). The CDR3 is CSAEKRERDNEQFF. The CDR3 DNA sequence: TGCAGTGCGGAAAAGCGGGAGAGGGACAATGAGCAGTTCTTC.

The CDR3 sequence: CASTFPSGGLSTEAFF. For the CDR3, the DNA is TGTGCCAGCACCTTCCCTAGTGGGGGCCTGTCGACTGAAGCTTTCTTT. This chain connects TRBV7-9 to TRBJ1-1; possible D gene TRBD1, 6 bases. The CDR3 runs 16 residues. V was shortened by 7 bases and J by 5 bases, with 23 bases between the two germline ends. CDR1 and CDR2 (germline): SEHNR, FQNEAQ (reference sequence).

The rearrangement uses TRBV11-2 and TRBJ2-1; tentatively, D is TRBD1 or TRBD2 (5 bases each). V gave up 3 bases and J gave up 0 bases, with 12 bases separating them. The CDR3 runs to 16 residues. Germline V CDR1 and CDR2: SGHAT, FQNNGV. DNA for the CDR3: TGTGCCAGCAGCTTCTTCTGGGGGTACTCCTACAATGAGCAGTTCTTC. Amino acids: CASSFFWGYSYNEQFF.

This chain joins TRBV7-2 and TRBJ2-1; no clear D gene. The CDR3 spans 16 residues. Germline assignment: CDR1 SGHTA and CDR2 FQGNSA. The V and J ends lost 5 bases and 6 bases respectively, with 20 bases between them. CDR3: CASSPRRRQSPNEQFF. CDR3 DNA sequence: TGTGCCAGCAGCCCACGACGACGGCAAAGTCCCAATGAGCAGTTCTTC.

The chain is built from TRBV7-2 and TRBJ2-3; D is unresolved. CDR3 length: 14 residues. Per the germline V gene, CDR1 is SGHTA and CDR2 is FQGNSA. The V and J ends lost 1 base and 5 bases respectively, with 10 bases between them. The CDR3 DNA sequence: TGTGCCAGCAGCTTAGGTTACGTGGAAGATACGCAGTATTTT. Protein product: CASSLGYVEDTQYF. The full variable domain, in which reference TRBV7-2 and TRBJ2-3 provide the parts outside the CDR3, is GAGVSQSPSNKVTEKGKDVELRCDPISGHTALYWYRQSLGQGLEFLIYFQGNSAPDKSGLPSDRFSAERTGGSVSTLTIQRTQQEDSAVYLCASSLGYVEDTQYFGPGTRLTVL.

This clonotype was seen a handful of times. The chain links TRBV6-5 to TRBJ2-1; D not certain. The CDR3 contains 11 residues. Per germline, CDR1 MNHEY and CDR2 SVGAGI. Trimming removed 5 bases from V and 9 bases from J, with 8 bases in between. This CDR3 reads CASSQYGEQFF. Here the CDR3 DNA reads TGTGCCAGCAGTCAATACGGTGAGCAGTTCTTC.

This clonotype turned up a few times. The rearrangement links TRBV4-1 to TRBJ1-3; maybe TRBD1 (6 bases). The germline CDR1 and CDR2 sequences are MGHRA and YSYEKL. There are 14 residues in the CDR3. The V end lost 1 base, the J end lost 10 bases, and 14 bases lay between the germline ends. Here the CDR3 DNA reads TGCGCCAGCAGCCAAGGGGGGCCTTTACGAACCATATATTTT. It codes for CASSQGGPLRTIYF.

The V gene is TRBV28, the J gene TRBJ2-1; weak D call: TRBD2 (6 bases). V lost 1 base to trimming and J lost 3 bases, with 10 bases between them. This CDR3 is built from 15 residues. Germline V gene sequence: CDR1 MDHEN, CDR2 SYDVKM. The CDR3 here is CASSLLLADYNEQFF. DNA of the CDR3: TGTGCCAGCAGTTTATTACTAGCAGACTACAATGAGCAGTTCTTC.

V and J are TRBV2 and TRBJ1-1; D possibly corresponds to TRBD1 (6 bases). Germline V gene data show CDR1 as SNHLY and CDR2 as FYNNEI. Trimming shortened V by 0 bases and J by 4 bases, and 18 bases separated the two germline ends. The CDR3 spans 17 residues. The CDR3 loop reads CASSEAPDSPQGTEAFF. CDR3 sequence (DNA): TGTGCCAGCAGTGAAGCCCCGGACAGCCCCCAGGGCACTGAAGCTTTCTTT.